Listed below are T cell receptor beta chains from one sample, sequenced in a study of control samples from healthy donors and cancer patients. The method was immunoSEQ multiplex PCR; TCRdb's version includes in-frame clones alone and lacks a portion of them. The sample includes more than 85,000 clones, over 75% seen only once; the top ten take 4.4%. The sequencing sample was made of blood. The receptors here all came from a human donor in good health. The donor label of this sample is uncertain. The CDR3 runs from the conserved cysteine through the conserved F or W. The D gene is left open where the match is weak. The size entry is marked missing in some rows and otherwise reads once, few, many or a size class.

J	V	D	size	CDR3	DNA
TRBJ1-2	TRBV6-5	-	-	CASSSPGTTNGYTF	TGTGCCAGCAGTTCACCCGGGACAACTAATGGCTACACCTTC
TRBJ1-4	TRBV11-2	-	-	CASSLGATTTNEKLFF	TGTGCCAGCAGCTTAGGTGCGACAACAACTAATGAAAAACTGTTTTTT
TRBJ2-3	TRBV5-1	-	-	CASSLTGAADTQYF	TGCGCCAGCAGCTTGACGGGGGCTGCAGATACGCAGTATTTT
TRBJ2-6	TRBV4-2	TRBD1	many	CASSQAGQGASGANVLTF	TGTGCCAGCAGCCAAGCGGGGCAGGGGGCATCGGGGGCCAACGTCCTGACTTTC
TRBJ2-2	TRBV5-1	TRBD1	-	CASSLANRGTSGELFF	TGCGCCAGCAGCTTGGCCAACAGGGGGACCTCCGGGGAGCTGTTTTTT
TRBJ2-1	TRBV19	TRBD1	-	CASGQGDVDEQFF	TGTGCCAGCGGACAGGGGGATGTGGATGAGCAGTTCTTC
TRBJ1-5	TRBV6-1	-	-	CASSEVWTVAGGNQPQHF	TGTGCCAGCAGTGAAGTCTGGACAGTTGCTGGTGGCAATCAGCCCCAGCATTTT
TRBJ1-3	TRBV24-1	-	-	CATRNVRLGSSGNTIYF	TGTGCCACCAGGAATGTGAGACTCGGGAGTTCTGGAAACACCATATATTTT
TRBJ1-6	TRBV5-4	TRBD1	-	CASNRDRDSPLHF	TGTGCCAGCAACCGGGACAGGGATTCACCCCTCCACTTT
TRBJ1-2	TRBV7-2	TRBD1	-	CASSPTMTGDGYTF	TGTGCCAGCAGCCCGACGATGACAGGGGACGGCTACACCTTC
TRBJ1-2	TRBV9	-	once	CASSGLGEKRDAGYGYTF	TGTGCCAGCAGCGGACTAGGCGAAAAGAGGGACGCCGGATATGGCTACACCTTC
TRBJ1-1	TRBV19	-	-	CASTRDTITEAFF	TGTGCCAGTACCCGGGACACTATCACTGAAGCTTTCTTT
TRBJ2-5	TRBV7-2	-	-	CASSMPGRPETQYF	TGTGCCAGCAGCATGCCGGGCCGACCGGAGACCCAGTACTTC
TRBJ1-3	TRBV19	TRBD1	once	CASSPGQAYSGNTIYF	TGTGCCAGTAGCCCGGGACAGGCTTACTCTGGAAACACCATATATTTT
TRBJ2-1	TRBV5-1	TRBD2	-	CASSLAAAVQRGSSYNEQFF	TGCGCCAGCAGCTTGGCCGCGGCAGTCCAGCGGGGGTCCTCCTACAATGAGCAGTTCTTC
TRBJ1-6	TRBV28	TRBD1	-	CASSYSGGYNSPLHF	TGTGCCAGCAGTTATTCAGGGGGATATAATTCACCCCTCCACTTT
TRBJ2-7	TRBV19	-	-	CASSIGFSPYEQYF	TGTGCCAGTAGTATTGGCTTTAGCCCCTACGAGCAGTACTTC
TRBJ2-7	TRBV29-1	-	-	CSVGGVFGAYEQYF	TGCAGCGTTGGAGGTGTATTTGGGGCCTACGAGCAGTACTTC
TRBJ1-2	TRBV10-1	-	-	CASSESRWYGYTF	TGCGCCAGCAGTGAGTCCCGGTGGTATGGCTACACCTTC
TRBJ2-5	TRBV27	-	once	CASSLSGGWGRETQYF	TGTGCCAGCAGTTTATCAGGGGGGTGGGGGAGGGAGACCCAGTACTTC
TRBJ1-1	TRBV6-5	-	once	CASQRVGAMNTEAFF	TGTGCCAGCCAAAGGGTGGGGGCTATGAACACTGAAGCTTTCTTT
TRBJ1-3	TRBV4-1	-	-	CASSQVSGSGNTIYF	TGCGCCAGCAGCCAAGTATCCGGGTCTGGAAACACCATATATTTT
TRBJ1-2	TRBV24-1	-	-	CATSDAKSADLGYGYTF	TGTGCCACCAGTGATGCCAAATCGGCCGATCTGGGCTATGGCTACACCTTC
TRBJ2-2	TRBV10-3	-	-	CAISTNTGELFF	TGTGCCATCTCCACGAACACCGGGGAGCTGTTTTTT
TRBJ2-1	TRBV14	-	-	CASSQNRFYNEQFF	TGTGCCAGCAGCCAAAATCGGTTCTACAATGAGCAGTTCTTC